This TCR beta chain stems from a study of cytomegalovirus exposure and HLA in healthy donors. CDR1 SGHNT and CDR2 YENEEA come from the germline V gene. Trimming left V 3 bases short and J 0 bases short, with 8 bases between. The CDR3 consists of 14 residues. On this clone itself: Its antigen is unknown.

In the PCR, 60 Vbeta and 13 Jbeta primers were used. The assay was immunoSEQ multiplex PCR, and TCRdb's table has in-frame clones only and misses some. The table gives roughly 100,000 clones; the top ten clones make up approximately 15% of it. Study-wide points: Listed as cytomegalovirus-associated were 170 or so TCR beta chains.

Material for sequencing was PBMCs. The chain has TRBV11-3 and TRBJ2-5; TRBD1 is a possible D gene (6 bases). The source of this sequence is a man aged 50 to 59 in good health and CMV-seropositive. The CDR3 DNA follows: TGTGCCAGCAGCTTTACAGGGTACCAAGAGACCCAGTACTTC. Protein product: CASSFTGYQETQYF.